This entry features one TCR beta chain sequence. The data were taken from a study of blood T cell repertoires in COVID-19. Study in general: There were acute and convalescent COVID-19 samples, and they came from the United States, Italy and Spain. T cells, B-cell-depleted T cells, or PBMCs supplied cDNA or gDNA.

V was clipped by 10 bases and J by 4 bases; unmatched bases: 8. This CDR3 is 13 amino acids long. Germline CDR1 reads MNHEY; CDR2 reads SVGAGI. Original processing notes: For nucleated cells, counts were estimated from reference gene primer amplification. TCRdb's copy holds only in-frame clones and misses some; the assay was immunoSEQ multiplex PCR. V and J calls and clone size are given by that table; D and trimming were obtained from the DNA. The profile shows around 200,000 clones, 80% to 90% of them singletons. Sequencing used peripheral blood. This chain connects TRBV6-5 to TRBJ1-1, with 8 bases identical to TRBD1. This receptor was obtained from a man younger than 45 with active or convalescent COVID-19. The CDR3 DNA reads as TGTGCCATCCAAAACGACAGGGGCACTGAAGCTTTCTTT. This codes for CAIQNDRGTEAFF.